The 29 T cell receptor beta chains listed next were all sequenced from one sample in a study of persistence of HIV-infected CD4 T cells. No antigen has been identified for these receptors. This was the immunoSEQ version 4 assay in survey mode. Repertoires were generated with immunoSEQ multiplex PCR, while TCRdb's copy carries only in-frame clones and drops some. The repertoire holds some 49,000 clones, with about 90% as singletons. This nonspecific control used anti-CD3/anti-CD28 bead stimulation of CD4+ T cells. CD4+ T cells upregulating both CD40 ligand and CD69 were sorted as responding cells. The sequenced sample was CD4+ T cells sorted from PBMCs after roughly 17-hour stimulation, obtained from a patient who received antiretroviral therapy. The receptors were gathered from an adult woman with HIV who was CMV-seropositive.

The chain recombines TRBV5-6 with TRBJ2-3, with a tentative D call TRBD2 (7 bases). CDR1 is SGHDT, CDR2 YYEEEE, per germline. Trimming cost V 4 bases and J 3 bases, with 24 bases left between them. The CDR3 loop spans 18 amino acids. The CDR3 DNA is TGTGCCAGCAGCCAGGGGTTGAGGGAGGGCCTTTTGACAGATACGCAGTATTTT. Protein product: CASSQGLREGLLTDTQYF.

This clone was recorded only once. This chain joins TRBV7-2 and TRBJ1-1, with unresolved D. V lost 3 bases, J lost 0 bases, and 8 bases lay in between. Germline-derived CDR1 and CDR2 are SGHTA and FQGNSA. This CDR3 is built from 14 residues. CDR3 residues: CASSFGWMNTEAFF. CDR3 sequence (DNA): TGTGCCAGCAGCTTCGGGTGGATGAACACTGAAGCTTTCTTT.

The chain recombines TRBV12-3 or TRBV12-4 with TRBJ1-2; TRBD1 might be the D (6 bases). The CDR3 extends over 13 amino acids. Trimming took off 6 bases at V and 4 bases at J, with 12 bases between the two ends. The CDR3 protein is CASSGRGLYGYTF. DNA for the CDR3: TGTGCCAGCAGCGGCAGGGGCCTCTATGGCTACACCTTC.

The rearrangement links TRBV5-4 to TRBJ1-1; D not certain. V was shortened by 1 base and J by 0 bases, with 10 bases between the two germline ends. CDR3 length: 15 amino acids. Germline CDR1 reads SGHNT; CDR2 reads YYREEE (reference sequence). CDR3 nucleotide sequence: TGTGCCAGCAGCTTGCAGGCCGTTATGAACACTGAAGCTTTCTTT. The encoded protein is CASSLQAVMNTEAFF.

This clone was seen more than once but under ten times. This chain connects TRBV5-1 to TRBJ1-2; D not certain. Per the germline V gene, CDR1 is SGHRS and CDR2 is YFSETQ. The CDR3 is 13 residues long. Between the trimmed V and J ends, which lost 4 bases and 0 bases, there was a span of 7 bases. CDR3 protein: CASSSVSNYGYTF. The CDR3, as DNA: TGCGCCAGCAGCAGTGTTTCTAACTATGGCTACACCTTC. Using reference TRBV5-1 and TRBJ1-2 for the parts outside the CDR3, the full variable domain is KAGVTQTPRYLIKTRGQQVTLSCSPISGHRSVSWYQQTPGQGLQFLFEYFSETQRNKGNFPGRFSGRQFSNSRSEMNVSTLELGDSALYLCASSSVSNYGYTFGSGTRLTVV.

The CDR3 DNA reads as TGCGCCAGCAACAGGGGGGGACGGAGCTCCTACAATGAGCAGTTCTTC. Protein: CASNRGGRSSYNEQFF. The chain uses TRBV5-1 and TRBJ2-1, with D perhaps matching TRBD1 (8 bases). The CDR3 runs to 16 residues. V was cut by 6 bases and J by 0 bases, with 16 bases left in between. The germline V gene encodes CDR1 SGHRS and CDR2 YFSETQ.

The gene calls are TRBV2 and TRBJ1-2; D is ambiguous. The CDR3 consists of 17 residues. Germline CDR1 is SNHLY and CDR2 is FYNNEI. V gave up 2 bases and J gave up 0 bases, with 16 bases separating them. Here the CDR3 reads CASSETRIGPANYGYTF. In DNA, the CDR3 is TGTGCCAGCAGTGAAACCAGAATTGGGCCGGCTAACTATGGCTACACCTTC.

The chain is built from TRBV18 and TRBJ2-2; 7 bases agree with TRBD1. The germline V gene has CDR1 KGHSH and CDR2 LQKENI. V shed 6 bases, J shed 2 bases, and the junction held 9 bases outside the gene matches. The CDR3 has 16 residues. The CDR3 reads CASSAQGDANTGELFF. Written as DNA, the CDR3 is TGTGCCAGCTCCGCTCAGGGGGACGCAAACACCGGGGAGCTGTTTTTT.

The chain recombines TRBV16 with TRBJ1-1; D uncertain. The CDR3 has 12 amino acids. Trimming took off 4 bases at V and 5 bases at J, with 8 bases between the two ends. CDR1 is KGHSY and CDR2 is FQNENV in the germline V gene. CDR3 in amino acids: CASSPLGTEAFF. The CDR3 DNA follows: TGTGCCAGCAGCCCCCTAGGGACTGAAGCTTTCTTT.

This clone was found once. The V call is TRBV6-6, the J call TRBJ1-6; no firm D call. This CDR3 spans 14 amino acids. Trimming removed 5 bases from V and 9 bases from J, with 14 bases in between. Germline-derived CDR1 and CDR2 are MNHNY and SVGAGI (reference sequence). CDR3 DNA: TGTGCCAGCAGTACGGGAGAGGTGGGTTCACCCCTCCACTTT. The encoded protein is CASSTGEVGSPLHF.

The rearrangement links TRBV18 to TRBJ2-7, with TRBD1 matching 7 bases. The CDR3 runs 13 residues. Germline lookup yields CDR1 KGHSH and CDR2 LQKENI. V was clipped by 4 bases and J by 5 bases; unmatched bases: 5. CDR3 residues: CASSQTGIDEQYF. The CDR3 nucleotides read TGTGCCAGCTCACAGACAGGGATCGACGAGCAGTACTTC.

The chain joins TRBV2 to TRBJ1-5; D uncertain. V dropped 0 bases and J dropped 6 bases, with 12 bases sitting between them. The germline CDR1 and CDR2 sequences are SNHLY and FYNNEI. The CDR3 sequence is 15 residues long. The CDR3 loop is CASSEALPGSQPQHF. The CDR3 coding sequence is TGTGCCAGCAGTGAAGCGCTTCCGGGCAGTCAGCCCCAGCATTTT.

This chain uses TRBV6-5 with TRBJ1-6, with D hard to call. V was pared by 1 base and J by 8 bases, with 9 bases between. Germline V gene sequence: CDR1 MNHEY, CDR2 SVGAGI. This CDR3 is built from 14 residues. The CDR3 nucleotides are TGTGCCAGCAGTTACTATCCAAGGGATTCACCCCTCCACTTT. Encoded protein: CASSYYPRDSPLHF.

This sequence joins TRBV12-3 or TRBV12-4 and TRBJ1-1, with D tentatively TRBD1 (5 bases). The germline V and J ends were trimmed by 9 bases and 4 bases, with 12 bases remaining between them. The length of the CDR3 is 12 residues. CDR3 DNA sequence: TGTGCCAGTACGGGGGGGTTCACTGAAGCTTTCTTT. Translating gives CASTGGFTEAFF.

The CDR3, as DNA: TGTGCCAGCAGTGAAGCGAATCTAGCGGACAATGAGCAGTTCTTC. Translating gives CASSEANLADNEQFF. V is TRBV6-1 and J is TRBJ2-1; 7 bases fit TRBD2. CDR3 length: 15 residues. V shed 0 bases and J 5 bases; nucleotides not matched to a gene: 4. Germline assignment: CDR1 MNHNS and CDR2 SASEGT.

In its sample, this clone was seen once. J is TRBJ2-7 and V is TRBV6-6; TRBD1 aligns across 9 bases. The germline gives CDR1 MNHNY, CDR2 SVGAGI (reference sequence). This CDR3 region has 16 residues. Trimming at V came to 5 bases and at J to 2 bases, leaving 10 bases not matched to a gene. This chain's CDR3 is CASSKGMTGGAYEQYF. DNA for the CDR3: TGTGCCAGCAGTAAGGGAATGACAGGGGGAGCCTACGAGCAGTACTTC.

The rearrangement joins TRBV10-1 to TRBJ2-1; 7 bases line up with TRBD1. The length of the CDR3 is 16 residues. Losses at the gene ends were 3 bases for V and 0 bases for J; bases not matched to a gene: 5. CDR1 and CDR2 from the germline V gene are WNHNN and SYGVQD (reference sequence). CDR3 residues: CASSDTGVFSYNEQFF. Here the CDR3 DNA reads TGCGCCAGCAGTGACACAGGGGTGTTCTCCTACAATGAGCAGTTCTTC.

V usage is TRBV30 and J usage is TRBJ1-5; D remains ambiguous. The germline V gene encodes CDR1 GTSNPN and CDR2 SVGIG (reference sequence). The CDR3 consists of 15 residues. Deletions cut 0 bases from V and 6 bases from J, with 15 bases between. The CDR3 nucleotides read TGTGCCTGGAGTGTACATCGGGGTACGAGTCAGCCCCAGCATTTT. The encoded protein is CAWSVHRGTSQPQHF.

V and J are TRBV10-2 and TRBJ1-5, with 7 bases identical to TRBD1. The trim removed 4 bases at V and 5 bases at J, leaving 5 bases unmatched. Germline-derived CDR1 and CDR2 are WSHSY and SAAADI. CDR3 length equals 14 residues. The CDR3: CASSGQGNDQPQHF. CDR3 sequence (DNA): TGCGCCAGCAGTGGACAGGGTAATGATCAGCCCCAGCATTTT.

This sequence joins TRBV28 and TRBJ2-7; TRBD1 agrees at 8 bases. V lost 6 bases and J lost 3; bases outside the gene matches: 7. CDR1 MDHEN and CDR2 SYDVKM come from the germline V gene. This CDR3 region has 14 residues. CDR3 coding DNA: TGTGCCAGCAGGTTGACAGGGGACGGCTACGAGCAGTACTTC. Its protein is CASRLTGDGYEQYF.

The rearrangement joins TRBV7-8 to TRBJ1-5; D is possibly TRBD1 (6 bases). Trimming stripped 4 bases from V and 7 bases from J, with 17 bases between. From germline, CDR1 is SGHVS and CDR2 FQNEAQ. CDR3 length: 15 amino acids. The CDR3 sequence is CASSSDRQDRQPQHF. CDR3 DNA: TGTGCCAGCAGCTCGGATAGACAGGATCGACAGCCCCAGCATTTT.

The genes are TRBV7-2 and TRBJ1-5; the match to TRBD1 covers 10 bases. The V segment lost 3 bases and the J segment 3 bases; nucleotides outside the gene matches: 5. CDR3 size: 16 residues. Per germline, CDR1 SGHTA and CDR2 FQGNSA. CDR3 DNA: TGTGCCAGCAGCTTGAAGGGACAGGGGAACAATCAGCCCCAGCATTTT. Protein sequence: CASSLKGQGNNQPQHF.

This clone was detected only a few times. The chain is built from TRBV7-2 and TRBJ1-5; TRBD1 is a possible D gene (5 bases). Trimming took 3 bases from V and 1 from J, leaving 10 bases between them. The V gene's germline CDR1 is SGHTA and CDR2 FQGNSA. The CDR3 sequence is 15 residues long. CDR3 nucleotides: TGTGCCAGCAGCTTTACAGGTGGAAGCAATCAGCCCCAGCATTTT. Encoded protein: CASSFTGGSNQPQHF.

The chain links TRBV28 to TRBJ1-1; 8 nucleotides line up with TRBD1. The V and J ends lost 4 bases and 2 bases, in that order; junction bases with no gene match: 3. The CDR3 sequence is 14 residues long. The germline V gene encodes CDR1 MDHEN and CDR2 SYDVKM. The CDR3 sequence is CASSSPGGNTEAFF. In nucleotides, the CDR3 is TGTGCCAGCAGTTCGCCAGGGGGCAACACTGAAGCTTTCTTT. The whole variable domain, filled in from reference TRBV28 and TRBJ1-1, reads DVKVTQSSRYLVKRTGEKVFLECVQDMDHENMFWYRQDPGLGLRLIYFSYDVKMKEKGDIPEGYSVSREKKERFSLILESASTNQTSMYLCASSSPGGNTEAFFGQGTRLTVV.

The chain is built from TRBV6-5 and TRBJ2-3; D is unclear. Trimming shortened V by 0 bases and J by 6 bases, and 13 bases separated the two germline ends. The CDR3 contains 15 residues. The germline CDR1 and CDR2 sequences are MNHEY and SVGAGI. CDR3 amino acids: CASSYSRLSLDTQYF. Here the CDR3 DNA reads TGTGCCAGCAGTTACTCGCGACTTTCATTGGATACGCAGTATTTT.

V and J are TRBV7-2 and TRBJ2-3, with 9 bases identical to TRBD1. This CDR3 region has 16 residues. Germline CDR1 is SGHTA and CDR2 is FQGNSA. Germline trimming cut 1 base from V and 6 bases from J; bases unmatched to any gene: 8. CDR3 in amino acids: CASSLVGTGNGDTQYF. CDR3 nucleotide sequence: TGTGCCAGCAGCTTAGTGGGGACAGGGAATGGCGATACGCAGTATTTT.

The rearrangement uses TRBV11-3 and TRBJ2-2, with 9 positions matching TRBD1. CDR3 length: 18 residues. From germline, CDR1 is SGHNT and CDR2 YENEEA. The trim removed 6 bases at V and 5 bases at J, leaving 16 bases unmatched. DNA for the CDR3: TGTGCCAGCAGTCCTAACCCTTGGGACAGGGAGGTAACCGGGGAGCTGTTTTTT. It specifies CASSPNPWDREVTGELFF.

The chain couples TRBV11-3 to TRBJ2-1; 7 bases match TRBD2. V was clipped by 1 base and J by 0 bases; unmatched bases: 0. The CDR3 has 15 residues. Germline CDR1 SGHNT, CDR2 YENEEA. The CDR3 protein is CASSLGGSSYNEQFF. The CDR3 DNA follows: TGTGCCAGCAGCTTAGGCGGGAGCTCCTACAATGAGCAGTTCTTC.

This chain uses TRBV18 with TRBJ1-1; 10 positions match TRBD1. V shed 1 base, J shed 4 bases, and the junction held 6 bases outside the gene matches. Per germline, CDR1 KGHSH and CDR2 LQKENI. The length of the CDR3 is 16 residues. The CDR3 here is CASSPLGTGESTEAFF. Written as DNA, the CDR3 is TGTGCCAGCTCACCACTAGGGACAGGGGAGAGCACTGAAGCTTTCTTT. The whole variable domain, remainder taken from reference TRBV18 and TRBJ1-1, is NAGVMQNPRHLVRRRGQEARLRCSPMKGHSHVYWYRQLPEEGLKFMVYLQKENIIDESGMPKERFSAEFPKEGPSILRIQQVVRGDSAAYFCASSPLGTGESTEAFFGQGTRLTVV.